Each of the 27 T cell receptor beta chains below was sequenced from the same sample in a study of blood T cell repertoires in COVID-19. The assay was immunoSEQ multiplex PCR, and TCRdb's table has in-frame clones only and misses some. The sample holds about 120,000 clones, around 80% seen once. The sequencing input was peripheral blood. The receptors were gathered from a man between 65 and 85 years old with acute or convalescent COVID-19.

The chain combines TRBV5-1 with TRBJ2-2, with 9 bases that match TRBD2. The CDR3 runs 14 residues. After removal of 7 bases from V and 4 bases from J, the junction contained 5 bases not matched to a gene. In germline, CDR1 is SGHRS, CDR2 YFSETQ. Written as DNA, the CDR3 is TGCGCCAGCCTAGCGGGGACCGCCACCGGGGAGCTGTTTTTT. Its protein product is CASLAGTATGELFF. The variable domain in full, with the rest retrieved from reference TRBV5-1 and TRBJ2-2, is KAGVTQTPRYLIKTRGQQVTLSCSPISGHRSVSWYQQTPGQGLQFLFEYFSETQRNKGNFPGRFSGRQFSNSRSEMNVSTLELGDSALYLCASLAGTATGELFFGEGSRLTVL.

Only a few counts were recorded for this clone. This chain uses TRBV5-4 with TRBJ2-3; D is possibly TRBD2 (7 bases). Germline CDR1 and CDR2: SGHNT and YYREEE (reference sequence). CDR3 length equals 17 residues. The V gene lost 5 bases and the J gene lost 1 base, with 20 bases spanning the gap. Here the CDR3 reads CASRWGGRASGTDTQYF. The CDR3 nucleotides read TGTGCCAGCAGGTGGGGGGGCAGGGCCTCTGGCACAGATACGCAGTATTTT.

This sequence joins TRBV2 and TRBJ2-3, with a tentative D call TRBD1 (7 bases). This CDR3 region has 13 residues. Germline CDR1 is SNHLY and CDR2 is FYNNEI. Trimming took off 3 bases at V and 4 bases at J, with 8 bases between the two ends. The CDR3 here is CASSDRGADTQYF. CDR3 in DNA: TGTGCCAGCAGTGACAGGGGGGCAGATACGCAGTATTTT.

The rearrangement links TRBV5-1 to TRBJ2-7, with D maybe TRBD2 (5 bases). The CDR3 has 12 amino acids. The ends were cut back, 5 bases at V and 5 bases at J, with 11 bases in the middle. Per germline, CDR1 SGHRS and CDR2 YFSETQ. CDR3 amino acids: CASRESGDEQYF. CDR3 DNA: TGCGCCAGCAGAGAGTCCGGGGACGAGCAGTACTTC.

The rearrangement uses TRBV5-1 and TRBJ2-1, with 11 nucleotides matching TRBD2. The CDR3 runs to 20 residues. The germline gives CDR1 SGHRS, CDR2 YFSETQ. V shed 3 bases, J shed 4 bases, and the junction held 18 bases outside the gene matches. The CDR3 bases are TGCGCCAGCAGCTCGCGCTCCACGGCCCTACTAGCGGGGGTATACAATGAGCAGTTCTTC. Protein: CASSSRSTALLAGVYNEQFF.

This clone was picked up a small number of times. The gene calls are TRBV14 and TRBJ2-1; 7 positions match TRBD2. V shed 2 bases and J 5 bases; nucleotides not matched to a gene: 12. The germline V gene has CDR1 SGHDN and CDR2 FVKESK. The length of the CDR3 is 17 residues. The CDR3 loop is CASSQNVKRAGNNEQFF. The CDR3 coding sequence is TGTGCCAGCAGCCAAAACGTTAAAAGAGCGGGAAACAATGAGCAGTTCTTC.

The chain recombines TRBV29-1 with TRBJ2-5; the D gene is possibly TRBD1 (6 bases). CDR3 size: 12 residues. Germline V gene sequence: CDR1 SQVTM, CDR2 ANQGSEA. V was clipped by 6 bases and J by 5 bases, with 13 bases between them. CDR3 protein: CSVGTFGETQYF. CDR3 sequence (DNA): TGCAGCGTGGGGACATTCGGGGAGACCCAGTACTTC. Full variable domain (outside the CDR3, taken from reference TRBV29-1 and TRBJ2-5): SAVISQKPSRDICQRGTSLTIQCQVDSQVTMMFWYRQQPGQSLTLIATANQGSEATYESGFVIDKFPISRPNLTFSTLTVSNMSPEDSSIYLCSVGTFGETQYFGPGTRLLVL.

The chain employs TRBV2 and TRBJ1-3; the match to TRBD1 covers 8 bases. The germline V gene has CDR1 SNHLY and CDR2 FYNNEI. V lost 3 bases and J lost 2; bases outside the gene matches: 3. The CDR3 runs to 15 residues. This CDR3 reads CASSDRGPTGNTIYF. As DNA, the CDR3 is TGTGCCAGCAGTGACAGGGGGCCCACTGGAAACACCATATATTTT.

This clone occurred a few times. The chain has TRBV5-1 and TRBJ1-2; 9 bases map to TRBD1. The CDR3 is 14 amino acids. Germline V CDR1 and CDR2: SGHRS, YFSETQ. The V gene end was trimmed by 5 bases and the J gene end by 5 bases; junction bases not matched to a gene: 7. The CDR3 sequence: CASRDPDRGYGYTF. The CDR3 DNA reads TGCGCCAGCAGGGACCCGGACAGGGGATATGGCTACACCTTC.

The chain has TRBV15 and TRBJ1-5; 9 bases align to TRBD1. This CDR3 contains 15 residues. From germline, CDR1 is LNHNV and CDR2 YYDKDF (reference sequence). The V segment lost 9 bases and the J segment 0 bases; nucleotides outside the gene matches: 6. The CDR3 DNA is TGTGCCACTTCGGACAGGGGATATAGCAATCAGCCCCAGCATTTT. It codes for CATSDRGYSNQPQHF.

V and J are TRBV9 and TRBJ2-1, with a weak D call TRBD2 (6 bases). This CDR3 is built from 13 residues. Trimming left V 4 bases short and J 7 bases short, with 12 bases between. Germline V gene lookup returns CDR1 SGDLS and CDR2 YYNGEE. The CDR3 nucleotides read TGTGCCAGCAGCCCCGGGGGACGGAATGAGCAGTTCTTC. It codes for CASSPGGRNEQFF. Together with reference TRBV9 and TRBJ2-1, the CDR3 gives the full variable domain: DSGVTQTPKHLITATGQRVTLRCSPRSGDLSVYWYQQSLDQGLQFLIQYYNGEERAKGNILERFSAQQFPDLHSELNLSSLELGDSALYFCASSPGGRNEQFFGPGTRLTVL.

The chain combines TRBV3-1 (or the pseudogene TRBV3-2) with TRBJ1-2; tentative D call: TRBD1 (5 bases). The germline CDR1 and CDR2 sequences are LGHDT and YNNKEL (reference sequence). V was shortened by 0 bases and J by 5 bases, with 16 bases between the two germline ends. This CDR3 is built from 16 residues. CDR3 protein: CASSQDLGGTVYGYTF. CDR3 nucleotide sequence: TGTGCCAGCAGCCAAGATCTAGGAGGGACGGTATATGGCTACACCTTC.

This clone was seen only once. This chain uses TRBV5-6 with TRBJ1-1; 7 bases map to TRBD1. Germline CDR1 and CDR2: SGHDT and YYEEEE. V lost 4 bases, J lost 5 bases, and 5 bases stayed unmatched. CDR3 size: 13 residues. CDR3 DNA: TGTGCCAGCAGCCTAGACAGGGCTACTGAAGCTTTCTTT. It translates to CASSLDRATEAFF.

CDR3 sequence reads: CASSPDRPNEKLFF. Here the CDR3 DNA reads TGTGCCAGCAGTCCGGACAGACCTAATGAAAAACTGTTTTTT. This sequence joins TRBV6-2 or TRBV6-3 and TRBJ1-4, with D maybe TRBD1 (6 bases). V lost 5 bases, J lost 3 bases, and 10 bases lay in between. Germline V lookup: CDR1 MNHEY, CDR2 SVGEGT. The CDR3 has 14 amino acids.

The chain is built from TRBV5-4 and TRBJ2-1; the D is unclear. V gave up 0 bases and J gave up 0 bases, with 7 bases separating them. This CDR3 comprises 15 residues. Germline lookup yields CDR1 SGHNT and CDR2 YYREEE (reference sequence). In DNA, the CDR3 is TGTGCCAGCAGCTTGGATGAGAGCTCCTACAATGAGCAGTTCTTC. Amino acids: CASSLDESSYNEQFF. Filled out from reference TRBV5-4 and TRBJ2-1, the complete variable domain reads ETGVTQSPTHLIKTRGQQVTLRCSSQSGHNTVSWYQQALGQGPQFIFQYYREEENGRGNFPPRFSGLQFPNYSSELNVNALELDDSALYLCASSLDESSYNEQFFGPGTRLTVL.

The chain recombines TRBV7-9 with TRBJ2-3, with 8 bases matching TRBD2. Trimming cost V 5 bases and J 2 bases; bases outside gene matches: 9. CDR1 is SEHNR and CDR2 is FQNEAQ in the germline V gene (reference sequence). The CDR3 is made up of 16 amino acids. The CDR3 is CASSRGGGTYTDTQYF. The CDR3 DNA sequence: TGTGCCAGCAGCCGGGGCGGGGGGACCTACACAGATACGCAGTATTTT. The entire variable domain, with the rest obtained from reference TRBV7-9 and TRBJ2-3, is as follows: DTGVSQNPRHKITKRGQNVTFRCDPISEHNRLYWYRQTLGQGPEFLTYFQNEAQLEKSRLLSDRFSAERPKGSFSTLEIQRTEQGDSAMYLCASSRGGGTYTDTQYFGPGTRLTVL.

There are a few counts of this clone. J is TRBJ1-2 and V is TRBV4-1; 7 nucleotides align to TRBD1. The CDR3 length is 21 residues. Trimming took 1 base from V and 1 from J; bases not matched to a gene: 21. Germline V gene data show CDR1 as MGHRA and CDR2 as YSYEKL. The CDR3 DNA reads as TGCGCCAGCAGCCAAGTCCCGGGACAGAGGTGGGAAGGATTCAATAACTATGGCTACACCTTC. Its protein is CASSQVPGQRWEGFNNYGYTF.

The rearrangement uses TRBV13 and TRBJ2-5, with 11 positions matching TRBD2. The CDR3 covers 17 residues. J lost 5 bases, V lost 2 bases, and 10 bases had no gene match. The germline V gene has CDR1 PRHDT and CDR2 FYEKMQ (reference sequence). Here the CDR3 DNA reads TGTGCCAGCAGCTTAATAGCGGGGGGGCCACTGCGGGAGACCCAGTACTTC. Its translation: CASSLIAGGPLRETQYF.

V and J are TRBV19 and TRBJ2-3, with D unclear. With 3 bases removed from V and 4 bases from J, the gap between germline ends came to 5 bases. Per germline, CDR1 LNHDA and CDR2 SQIVND (reference sequence). The CDR3 consists of 12 residues. CDR3 loop: CASSIRSDTQYF. The CDR3 nucleotides read TGTGCCAGTAGTATTCGGTCAGATACGCAGTATTTT.

The chain employs TRBV7-2 and TRBJ1-6; D is perhaps TRBD1 (5 bases). Germline assignment: CDR1 SGHTA and CDR2 FQGNSA. The CDR3 spans 14 residues. Trimming removed 3 bases at V and 4 bases at J, with 7 bases between. CDR3 region: CASSLTEYNSPLHF. The CDR3, as DNA: TGTGCCAGCAGCTTGACAGAATATAATTCACCCCTCCACTTT.

J is TRBJ1-1 and V is TRBV6-5, with 7 bases aligning to TRBD1. The trim removed 7 bases at V and 11 bases at J, leaving 13 bases unmatched. The CDR3 has 13 amino acids. Germline CDR1 MNHEY, CDR2 SVGAGI. In DNA form, the CDR3 reads TGTGCCAGCACCCCAGGGGGGTCCCTGTGGGCTTTCTTT. Translation: CASTPGGSLWAFF.

J is TRBJ1-1 and V is TRBV7-3, with a tentative D call TRBD1 (6 bases). This CDR3 region has 15 residues. Trimming removed 5 bases at V and 4 bases at J, with 17 bases between. Germline V gene lookup returns CDR1 SGHTA and CDR2 FQGTGA. The CDR3 region has the DNA TGTGCCAGCAGCCCCTTAGGGGGAGGGGTCACTGAAGCTTTCTTT. The encoded protein is CASSPLGGGVTEAFF.

The J gene is TRBJ2-1, the V gene TRBV5-1; 9 bases match TRBD2. V lost 4 bases and J lost 7; bases outside the gene matches: 6. CDR1 is SGHRS, CDR2 YFSETQ, per germline. The CDR3 sequence is 14 residues long. CDR3 bases: TGCGCCAGCAGCCCGCCCACTAGCGGGAATGAGCAGTTCTTC. It codes for CASSPPTSGNEQFF.

The chain recombines TRBV25-1 with TRBJ2-7; D call uncertain. Germline V lookup: CDR1 MGHDK, CDR2 SYGVNS. This CDR3 has 15 amino acids. Trimming removed 4 bases at V and 0 bases at J, with 13 bases between. The CDR3 nucleotides are TGTGCCAGCAGTGGCCCCCAGTACAGCTCCTACGAGCAGTACTTC. This encodes CASSGPQYSSYEQYF.

This chain links TRBV6-5 with TRBJ1-1; D remains ambiguous. The CDR3 has 12 residues. Deletions cut 5 bases from V and 1 base from J, with 5 bases between. Germline V gene sequence: CDR1 MNHEY, CDR2 SVGAGI. The CDR3 bases are TGTGCCAGCAGTCGAGCGAACACTGAAGCTTTCTTT. It encodes CASSRANTEAFF.

J is TRBJ2-3 and V is TRBV5-1; 8 nucleotides align to TRBD2. V lost 3 bases, J lost 0 bases, and 6 bases stayed unmatched. CDR1 SGHRS and CDR2 YFSETQ come from the germline V gene. This CDR3 comprises 16 residues. The CDR3 reads CASSWAQRGSTDTQYF. Here the CDR3 DNA reads TGCGCCAGCAGCTGGGCCCAGCGGGGGAGCACAGATACGCAGTATTTT.

The chain has TRBV5-8 and TRBJ1-2; D call uncertain. The CDR3 length is 14 residues. Germline V gene lookup returns CDR1 SGHTS and CDR2 YDEGEE. V lost 4 bases, J lost 6 bases, and 16 bases lay in between. The CDR3 bases are TGTGCCAGCAGCCTCGCAGGACTAATACATGGCTACACCTTC. Protein: CASSLAGLIHGYTF.